This is a list of T cell receptor beta chains from one sample in a study of T cells in Graves' hyperthyroidism and ophthalmopathy. Each CDR3 protein is one row after TCRdb ran MiXCR on the multiplex PCR reads. The sample lists around 350,000 distinct CDR3 sequences; approximately 19% were seen once. Sample: blood. The receptors were sampled from a woman under 30 with Graves' hyperthyroidism. Each CDR3 is given with its conserved first and last residue. The D gene is left open where the match is weak. Rows give clone size only sometimes, using once, few, many, or a class for an expanded clone.

cdr3_length j_call d_call clone_size v_call cdr3_aa cdr3_nt
15 TRBJ2-7 . many TRBV20-1 CSARDGGPNTYEQYF TGCAGTGCTAGAGATGGGGGCCCGAACACCTACGAGCAGTACTTC
15 TRBJ2-2 TRBD2 few TRBV20-1 CSAREGVRGTGELFF TGCAGTGCCCGGGAGGGGGTGCGGGGCACCGGGGAGCTGTTTTTT
15 TRBJ2-2 TRBD2 many TRBV20-1 CSASKRGFHTGELFF TGCAGTGCTAGTAAGCGGGGTTTCCACACCGGGGAGCTGTTTTTT
15 TRBJ2-7 . . TRBV6-1 CASSGGDDSPYEQYF TGTGCCAGCAGTGGTGGGGACGATTCCCCCTACGAGCAGTACTTC
14 TRBJ1-2 . many TRBV28 CASSFENGDYGYTF TGTGCCAGCAGTTTCGAAAACGGCGACTATGGCTACACCTTC
14 TRBJ1-2 . many TRBV13 CASSPMGGGYGYTF TGTGCCAGCAGCCCCATGGGTGGGGGCTATGGCTACACCTTC
14 TRBJ2-5 TRBD1 many TRBV4-1 CASSRATGGETQYF TGCGCCAGCAGCCGCGCCACAGGGGGTGAGACCCAGTACTTC
16 TRBJ2-7 . many TRBV4-1 CASSQSWGLHSYEQYF TGCGCCAGCAGCCAATCGTGGGGGCTACACTCCTACGAGCAGTACTTC
15 TRBJ1-2 . once TRBV27 CASTLRSTARDGYTF TGTGCCAGCACCCTTCGCAGTACGGCGCGTGATGGCTACACCTTC
18 TRBJ2-4 . many TRBV6-8 CASSFDEGPYFSKNIQYF TGTGCCAGCAGTTTTGACGAGGGTCCGTATTTTTCCAAAAACATTCAGTACTTC
12 TRBJ2-4 . many TRBV24-1 CATGLAKNIQYF TGTGCCACAGGGTTAGCCAAAAACATTCAGTACTTC
14 TRBJ2-7 . many TRBV5-8 CASRGRGREPSKYF TGTGCCAGCAGAGGTCGAGGACGGGAACCGAGCAAGTACTTC
11 TRBJ1-2 . many TRBV6-1 CASTKLLTLPF TGTGCCAGCACTAAGTTACTGACCCTACCCTTC
14 TRBJ2-2 . many TRBV24-1 CATSDSVRTGELFF TGTGCCACCAGTGATTCAGTTCGCACCGGGGAGCTGTTTTTT
15 TRBJ1-1 . many TRBV18 CASSRSAGADTEAFF TGTGCCAGCTCACGGTCAGCGGGCGCCGACACTGAAGCTTTCTTT
17 TRBJ1-2 TRBD1 many TRBV7-8 CASSLVFQGAPRDGYTF TGTGCCAGCAGCTTAGTTTTTCAGGGGGCGCCCCGAGATGGCTACACCTTC